The clone carrying this TCR beta chain was observed many times. This entry comes from a study of T cells in Graves' hyperthyroidism and ophthalmopathy. This CDR3 is built from 11 residues. Per the germline V gene, CDR1 is ENHRY and CDR2 is SYGVKD. J was trimmed by 10 bases and V by 1 base; bases with no gene match: 0. TCR beta CDR3 regions were amplified from RNA. Primed by the HTBI set, a first-round RT-PCR was run on the TCR CDR3. TCRdb re-called the multiplex PCR reads through MiXCR, storing one row per CDR3 protein. The repertoire holds about 560,000 distinct CDR3 sequences, with about half as singletons.

The gene calls are TRBV10-3 and TRBJ1-1; 7 positions agree with TRBD1. The source of this sequence is a woman aged 18-30 years with Graves' hyperthyroidism. The source material was peripheral blood or thyroid tissue (not recorded which). CDR3 sequence reads: CAISEWTGAFF. The CDR3 DNA follows: TGTGCCATCAGTGAGTGGACAGGAGCTTTCTTT.